This TCR beta chain was retrieved from a study of cytomegalovirus exposure and HLA in healthy donors. PCR used 60 Vbeta primers and 13 Jbeta primers. Sequenced by immunoSEQ multiplex PCR; TCRdb stores in-frame clones only, minus some. The data hold 160,000 or so clones, with roughly 80% observed a single time. Looked up from germline, CDR1 is MNHEY and CDR2 is SMNVEV (reference sequence). Trimming pared 6 bases from V and 6 bases from J, leaving 14 bases between. The CDR3 covers 13 residues. On this clone: Its antigen is as yet unknown.

The study sampled nominally healthy donors, though unrecorded immune exposures were likely. Study outcomes and limitations: In an earlier analysis, productive rearrangement rates for most beta V segments clustered near 87% or 30%.

V gene TRBV27 combines with J gene TRBJ1-1; D possibly corresponds to TRBD1 (5 bases). The TCR originated in a man between 18 and 29 years old in good health and CMV-seronegative. The sequenced sample was PBMCs. The CDR3 spells CASRRTGTSEAFF. CDR3 bases: TGTGCCAGCAGGCGTACCGGGACTTCTGAAGCTTTCTTT.